This TCR beta chain was identified during a study of T cell responses to AZD1222 COVID-19 vaccine. Study-wide points: The peak T cell response came first, and repertoires were sampled only after it.

Some clones are missing from TCRdb's copy, which holds only in-frame ones; the method was immunoSEQ multiplex PCR. The data show about 120,000 clones, about nine tenths seen once. As to this clone: Its antigen is not known.

From germline, CDR1 is SGDLS and CDR2 YYNGEE. This CDR3 comprises 15 residues. Between the trimmed V and J ends, which lost 4 bases and 2 bases, there was a span of 15 bases. V gene TRBV9 combines with J gene TRBJ2-5, with a possible D match to TRBD1 (6 bases). The clonotype was recovered from an adult in good health. Sequenced here: peripheral blood, sampled on day 0 of AZD1222 vaccination. The CDR3 sequence: CASSPSGHPQETQYF. CDR3 bases: TGTGCCAGCAGCCCCTCGGGACACCCACAAGAGACCCAGTACTTC.